Sequencing of this T cell receptor (beta chain) was carried out in a study of shared clonotypes between healthy human individuals. Germline assignment: CDR1 KGHSH and CDR2 LQKENI. V was pared by 3 bases and J by 2 bases, with 8 bases between. This CDR3 region has 13 residues. TCRdb keeps only in-frame clones here, not all; method: immunoSEQ multiplex PCR. The sample lists approximately 2,300,000 clones, less than 95% seen once, with approximately 0.39% in the top ten. This rearrangement joins TRBV18 to TRBJ2-7; no firm D call. Material: naive CD4+ T cells from PBMCs. Subset specified: CD45RA+ positively selected. The receptor was derived from a man aged 18 to 35 in good health. Some clones in this sample may be carry-over from other donors' samples. Here the CDR3 DNA reads TGTGCCAGCTCACCCTCTGCCACCTACGAGCAGTACTTC. Protein sequence: CASSPSATYEQYF.